A single sample gave rise to the 27 T cell receptor beta chains below, sequenced in a study of blood T cells in healthy people across ages. Then a second PCR, running roughly 7 to 11 cycles, was carried out with a sample-barcoded 5' primer and a J-beta primer mix. One entry per CDR3 protein results from TCRdb running MiXCR on the 5' RACE reads. The table shows roughly 730,000 distinct CDR3 sequences, with more than 55% occurring only once. Input material: blood. The source is a man aged 40-55 years in good health.

The chain couples TRBV13 to TRBJ2-2, with 7 bases that match TRBD1. Germline V gene sequence: CDR1 PRHDT, CDR2 FYEKMQ (reference sequence). This CDR3 is built from 17 residues. V shed 1 base and J 2 bases; nucleotides not matched to a gene: 7. CDR3 loop: CASSLERQGDNTGELFF. CDR3 nucleotides: TGTGCCAGCAGCTTAGAGCGGCAGGGGGATAACACCGGGGAGCTGTTTTTT.

A word on this clonotype: Germline and junction disagree at one end, which may indicate a read error. This chain uses TRBV12-3 or TRBV12-4 with TRBJ1-6; D gene unclear. CDR3 size: 15 residues. CDR3 protein: CASSLALPVPSPLHF. The CDR3 coding sequence is TGTGCCAGCAGTCTAGCCCTTCCCGTGCCTTCACCCCTCCACTTT.

As DNA, the CDR3 is TGCAGCGTTCCATCCCAATTTTCTACGGGAGGGACCTACAATGAGCAGTACTTC. Translated, it gives CSVPSQFSTGGTYNEQYF. The rearrangement uses TRBV29-1 and TRBJ2-1, with 8 bases aligning to TRBD2. The end of the DNA aligns better with TRBJ2-7, so the J call may be wrong. CDR3 length: 18 amino acids. Germline assignment: CDR1 SQVTM and CDR2 ANQGSEA.

The V call is TRBV5-6, the J call TRBJ1-5; 12 bases match TRBD1. Germline V CDR1 and CDR2: SGHDT, YYEEEE. V dropped 3 bases and J dropped 0; count of bases not matched to a gene: 4. CDR3 length: 17 amino acids. The CDR3 bases are TGTGCCAGCAGCTGGGGGGACAGGGGGCTTAGCAATCAGCCCCAGCATTTT. It is translated as CASSWGDRGLSNQPQHF.

In its sample, this clonotype was seen a few times. V and J are TRBV29-1 and TRBJ2-3; TRBD2 agrees at 7 bases. The CDR3 is made up of 13 amino acids. Germline CDR1 SQVTM, CDR2 ANQGSEA. V was pared by 4 bases and J by 8 bases, with 9 bases of the junction left unmatched. The CDR3 region is CSVVRQGGGTQYF. CDR3 in DNA: TGCAGCGTTGTACGGCAGGGCGGGGGTACGCAGTATTTT.

This chain joins TRBV6-2 or TRBV6-3 and TRBJ2-2; 13 bases align to TRBD2. Germline CDR1 reads MNHEY; CDR2 reads SVGEGT. The CDR3 sequence is 17 residues long. V shed 7 bases and J 2 bases; nucleotides not matched to a gene: 7. The CDR3 DNA is TGTGCCAGCACCCGACTAGCGGGAGGACTAAACACCGGGGAGCTGTTTTTT. Translated, it gives CASTRLAGGLNTGELFF.

This clonotype was counted only a few times. The rearrangement uses TRBV7-3 and TRBJ2-3, with 8 bases lining up with TRBD2. Trimming cost V 4 bases and J 7 bases; bases outside gene matches: 16. Germline loops: CDR1 SGHTA, CDR2 FQGTGA. This CDR3 is 17 amino acids long. CDR3 region: CASSSRGGRGGMNTQYF. DNA for the CDR3: TGTGCCAGCAGCTCCAGAGGGGGACGGGGGGGGATGAATACGCAGTATTTT.

The chain recombines TRBV27 with TRBJ1-1, with D tentatively TRBD1 (6 bases). CDR1 is MNHEY and CDR2 is SMNVEV in the germline V gene (reference sequence). The length of the CDR3 is 21 residues. V lost 8 bases, J lost 1 base, and 35 bases lay in between. CDR3: CASWSIRGSHTKGGENTEAFF. The CDR3 bases are TGTGCCAGCTGGTCGATCCGGGGTTCACACACGAAGGGGGGAGAGAACACTGAAGCTTTCTTT.

This rearrangement joins TRBV18 to TRBJ1-4, with a possible D match to TRBD1 (6 bases). The germline V and J ends were trimmed by 6 bases and 0 bases, with 17 bases remaining between them. Looked up from germline, CDR1 is KGHSH and CDR2 is LQKENI. The CDR3 spans 17 residues. CDR3 nucleotides: TGTGCCAGCTCCCCCCGGACAGCCGATTCAACTAATGAAAAACTGTTTTTT. Translation gives CASSPRTADSTNEKLFF.

The chain uses TRBV28 and TRBJ2-7, with D possibly TRBD1 on 5 matching bases. V was cut by 5 bases and J by 2 bases, with 13 bases left in between. This CDR3 region has 14 residues. CDR1 MDHEN and CDR2 SYDVKM come from the germline V gene. The CDR3 is CASSLHTGAYEQYF. CDR3 sequence (DNA): TGTGCCAGCAGTCTTCATACAGGAGCCTACGAGCAGTACTTC.

The rearrangement uses TRBV7-9 and TRBJ2-1, with 11 bases fitting TRBD2. V was pared by 1 base and J by 4 bases, with 6 bases of the junction left unmatched. CDR1 is SEHNR and CDR2 is FQNEAQ in the germline V gene (reference sequence). The CDR3 contains 17 residues. CDR3 sequence reads: CASSLGMGTSGYNEQFF. The CDR3 DNA reads as TGTGCCAGCAGCTTAGGGATGGGGACTAGCGGATACAATGAGCAGTTCTTC.

This rearrangement joins TRBV7-9 to TRBJ2-1; 7 nucleotides align to TRBD2. CDR3 length: 14 amino acids. Unmatched junction bases numbered 5, after V lost 1 base and J lost 8 bases. Looked up from germline, CDR1 is SEHNR and CDR2 is FQNEAQ (reference sequence). CDR3 sequence reads: CASSLGREFHEQFF. Written as DNA, the CDR3 is TGTGCCAGCAGCTTAGGGCGGGAGTTTCATGAGCAGTTCTTC.

To note about this clonotype: Its ends do not fully match the called genes, so a read error is possible. V and J are TRBV11-3 and TRBJ2-2; 8 bases are shared with TRBD2. This CDR3 has 18 residues. Germline lookup yields CDR1 SGHNT and CDR2 YENEEA. CDR3 region: CASILALAGPSYTGELFF. CDR3 nucleotides: TGTGCCAGCATCTTAGCATTAGCGGGACCCTCTTACACCGGGGAGCTGTTTTTT.

The chain is built from TRBV9 and TRBJ1-2; D remains ambiguous. Germline CDR1 is SGDLS and CDR2 is YYNGEE. This CDR3 spans 12 amino acids. V lost 3 bases and J lost 6, with 9 bases in between. The CDR3: CASSDGGHGYTF. The CDR3 coding sequence is TGTGCCAGCAGCGATGGAGGGCATGGCTACACCTTC.

The chain is built from TRBV2 and TRBJ1-2, with D perhaps matching TRBD1 (6 bases). V gave up 6 bases and J gave up 8 bases, with 10 bases separating them. The germline CDR1 and CDR2 sequences are SNHLY and FYNNEI. The length of the CDR3 is 11 residues. CDR3 in amino acids: CASRNRAGYTF. The CDR3 DNA follows: TGTGCCAGCAGAAACAGGGCAGGCTACACCTTC. Full variable domain (outside the CDR3, taken from reference TRBV2 and TRBJ1-2): EPEVTQTPSHQVTQMGQEVILRCVPISNHLYFYWYRQILGQKVEFLVSFYNNEISEKSEIFDDQFSVERPDGSNFTLKIRSTKLEDSAMYFCASRNRAGYTFGSGTRLTVV.

Notes on this clonotype: The junction departs from germline at one end; a sequencing error may be responsible. The chain links TRBV9 to TRBJ1-2; TRBD1 aligns across 7 bases. The CDR3 is 15 residues long. Germline CDR1 SGDLS, CDR2 YYNGEE. CDR3 bases: TGTGCCAGCAGCGTAGTTGACGGACAGGCCTATGGTTACACCTTC. Amino acids: CASSVVDGQAYGYTF.

The rearrangement uses TRBV20-1 and TRBJ1-5; D is ambiguous. The CDR3 covers 15 residues. Per germline, CDR1 DFQATT and CDR2 SNEGSKA (reference sequence). Trimming stripped 0 bases from V and 1 base from J, with 10 bases between. The CDR3, as DNA: TGCAGTGCTAGAGAGGTGGAAGCAAGCAATCAGCCCCAGCATTTT. It codes for CSAREVEASNQPQHF.

V is TRBV7-2 and J is TRBJ2-3; 10 bases agree with TRBD2. J was trimmed by 0 bases and V by 4 bases; bases with no gene match: 7. Germline assignment: CDR1 SGHTA and CDR2 FQGNSA. This CDR3 has 17 residues. The CDR3 nucleotides read TGTGCCAGCAGCTCTAGCGGGGGCGTACTAAGCACAGATACGCAGTATTTT. Protein: CASSSSGGVLSTDTQYF.

The rearrangement uses TRBV9 and TRBJ2-2; no clear D gene. The CDR3 has 13 residues. Between the trimmed V and J ends, which lost 1 base and 7 bases, there was a span of 8 bases. Germline V gene lookup returns CDR1 SGDLS and CDR2 YYNGEE. The CDR3 loop reads CASSVRMGGELFF. CDR3 coding DNA: TGTGCCAGCAGCGTACGCATGGGCGGGGAGCTGTTTTTT.

The rearrangement links TRBV5-1 to TRBJ2-3; D not resolved. V was pared by 0 bases and J by 0 bases, with 8 bases between. Germline V gene lookup returns CDR1 SGHRS and CDR2 YFSETQ. The CDR3 covers 15 residues. CDR3 sequence: CASSLAIPSTDTQYF. CDR3 bases: TGCGCCAGCAGCTTGGCCATTCCTAGCACAGATACGCAGTATTTT.

This clonotype was picked up a small number of times. The chain uses TRBV10-3 and TRBJ2-7; D is unclear. V was pared by 8 bases and J by 0 bases, with 14 bases between. This CDR3 contains 14 residues. The germline CDR1 and CDR2 sequences are ENHRY and SYGVKD. Written as DNA, the CDR3 is TGTGCCATCGCGAGCAGGTCGCTCTCCTACGAGCAGTACTTC. Encoded protein: CAIASRSLSYEQYF.

The V and J genes are TRBV7-3 and TRBJ2-2; D call uncertain. The V gene lost 5 bases and the J gene lost 4 bases, with 11 bases spanning the gap. This CDR3 comprises 14 residues. Germline assignment: CDR1 SGHTA and CDR2 FQGTGA. CDR3 amino acids: CASSPLETTGELFF. The CDR3, as DNA: TGTGCCAGCAGCCCTCTAGAAACCACCGGGGAGCTGTTTTTT.

This clonotype was detected a few times. This sequence joins TRBV20-1 and TRBJ2-7; D is unclear. The CDR3 spans 11 residues. Per germline, CDR1 DFQATT and CDR2 SNEGSKA (reference sequence). CDR3 region: CSVTHSYEQYF. Here the CDR3 DNA reads TGCAGCGTCACCCACAGCTACGAGCAGTACTTC.

The J gene is TRBJ2-1, the V gene TRBV12-3 or TRBV12-4; maybe TRBD2 (6 bases). The CDR3 sequence is 16 residues long. Trimming left V 1 base short and J 9 bases short, with 19 bases between. The CDR3, as DNA: TGTGCCAGCAGTTTAGTCCGGGACTTGGACGGCAGTGAGCAGTTCTTC. The encoded protein is CASSLVRDLDGSEQFF.

This clonotype was counted a single time. A read error may explain this, as a much larger clone is one base away. The gene calls are TRBV6-5 and TRBJ2-5; TRBD2 agrees at 7 bases. The tail of the sequence fits TRBJ2-1 better, so the J call may be wrong. The CDR3 is made up of 14 amino acids. Germline assignment: CDR1 MNHEY and CDR2 SVGAGI. The CDR3 region is CASSYGRAGETQFF. The DNA for the CDR3 is TGTGCCAGCAGTTACGGCAGGGCGGGGGAGACCCAGTTCTTC.

The chain joins TRBV20-1 to TRBJ2-5; tentative D call: TRBD2 (6 bases). This CDR3 has 17 residues. Trimming pared 5 bases from V and 1 base from J, leaving 23 bases between. Germline V CDR1 and CDR2: DFQATT, SNEGSKA (reference sequence). For the CDR3, the DNA is TGCAGTGCTCTTCGGGGGTGGGGGACGAGCGCCCAAGAGACCCAGTACTTC. This gives the protein CSALRGWGTSAQETQYF.

The V gene is TRBV2, the J gene TRBJ2-5; D remains unclear. The V end lost 4 bases, the J end lost 11 bases, and 17 bases lay between the germline ends. The CDR3 is 13 residues long. Germline V lookup: CDR1 SNHLY, CDR2 FYNNEI. The CDR3 here is CASSVFSIHEQYF. CDR3 nucleotides: TGTGCCAGCAGTGTATTTAGTATCCATGAGCAGTACTTC.